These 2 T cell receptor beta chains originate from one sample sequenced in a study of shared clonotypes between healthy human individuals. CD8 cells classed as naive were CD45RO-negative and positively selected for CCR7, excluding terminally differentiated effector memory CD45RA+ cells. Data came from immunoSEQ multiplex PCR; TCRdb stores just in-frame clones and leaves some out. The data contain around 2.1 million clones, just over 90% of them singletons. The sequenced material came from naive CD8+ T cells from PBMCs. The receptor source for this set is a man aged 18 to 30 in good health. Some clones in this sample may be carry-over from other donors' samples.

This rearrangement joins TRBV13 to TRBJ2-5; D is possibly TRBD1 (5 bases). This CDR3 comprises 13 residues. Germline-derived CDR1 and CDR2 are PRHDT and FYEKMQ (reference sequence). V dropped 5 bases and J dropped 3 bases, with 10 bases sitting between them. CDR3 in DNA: TGTGCCAGCAGCGCGAAGACAGAAGAGACCCAGTACTTC. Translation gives CASSAKTEETQYF. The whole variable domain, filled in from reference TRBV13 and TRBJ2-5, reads AAGVIQSPRHLIKEKRETATLKCYPIPRHDTVYWYQQGPGQDPQFLISFYEKMQSDKGSIPDRFSAQQFSDYHSELNMSSLELGDSALYFCASSAKTEETQYFGPGTRLLVL.

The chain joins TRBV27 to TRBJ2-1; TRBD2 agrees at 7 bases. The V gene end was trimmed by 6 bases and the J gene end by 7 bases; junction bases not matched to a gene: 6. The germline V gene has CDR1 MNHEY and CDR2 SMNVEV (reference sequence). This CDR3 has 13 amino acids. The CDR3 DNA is TGTGCCAGCAGCCGGGACTATGGGAATGAGCAGTTCTTC. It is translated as CASSRDYGNEQFF.